This T cell receptor beta chain stems from a study of blood T cell repertoires in COVID-19. In the authors' workflow: Using reference gene primer amplification, nucleated cell counts were estimated. Method: immunoSEQ multiplex PCR; TCRdb's copy keeps in-frame clones and lacks some. That table gives V, J and clone size, and the DNA gave D and trimming. The top ten clones hold 6.9% of a sample with 150,000 to 200,000 clones, roughly 80% of them seen once. This clone was picked up a small number of times. The germline gene is not matched at one end of the junction; a read error may be the cause. Germline V gene data show CDR1 as KGHDR and CDR2 as SFDVKD. The CDR3 covers 12 residues.

The chain is built from TRBV24-1 and TRBJ2-1; TRBD2 matches 12 bases. The receptor comes from a man between 60 and 75 years old with acute or convalescent COVID-19. Sequencing was done on a sample of peripheral blood. The CDR3 loop is CATSGSNNEQFF. The DNA of the CDR3 is TGCGCGACTAGCGGGAGTAACAATGAGCAGTTCTTC.